These 22 T cell receptor beta chains came from one sample sequenced in a study of T cell changes during pregnancy in multiple sclerosis. Profiled with immunoSEQ multiplex PCR; TCRdb holds only in-frame clones, not every one. The data contain 30,000 to 40,000 clones, over 90% of them singletons. Sequencing was performed on CD4+ T cells from peripheral blood mononuclear cells, taken in the second trimester of pregnancy. Receptors originate from a female donor with multiple sclerosis, enrolled in a pregnancy study.

The chain employs TRBV5-1 and TRBJ2-1; no firm D call. Germline CDR1 reads SGHRS; CDR2 reads YFSETQ. Deletions cut 0 bases from V and 2 bases from J, with 9 bases between. The CDR3 consists of 15 residues. CDR3 in amino acids: CASSLGRLPYNEQFF. The CDR3 nucleotides read TGCGCCAGCAGCTTGGGGCGACTTCCCTACAATGAGCAGTTCTTC.

The chain carries TRBV19 and TRBJ1-2, with 9 bases identical to TRBD1. Trimming at V came to 9 bases and at J to 7 bases, leaving 3 bases not matched to a gene. The CDR3 spans 11 residues. Germline V gene data show CDR1 as LNHDA and CDR2 as SQIVND (reference sequence). As DNA, the CDR3 is TGTGCCAGCAGGGGACAGGGTGGCTACACCTTC. The encoded protein is CASRGQGGYTF. Full variable domain (missing parts from reference TRBV19 and TRBJ1-2): DGGITQSPKYLFRKEGQNVTLSCEQNLNHDAMYWYRQDPGQGLRLIYYSQIVNDFQKGDIAEGYSVSREKKESFPLTVTSAQKNPTAFYLCASRGQGGYTFGSGTRLTVV.

The chain links TRBV20-1 to TRBJ2-1; D gene unclear. The CDR3 spans 11 residues. Germline V CDR1 and CDR2: DFQATT, SNEGSKA (reference sequence). Deletions cut 2 bases from V and 10 bases from J, with 9 bases between. CDR3 sequence: CSARPRAEQFF. The CDR3 DNA sequence: TGCAGTGCTAGACCTAGAGCGGAGCAGTTCTTC.

V usage is TRBV6-1 and J usage is TRBJ2-7; D unclear. In germline, CDR1 is MNHNS, CDR2 SASEGT. CDR3 length equals 14 residues. V lost 4 bases and J 3 bases, leaving 13 bases between the germline ends. This CDR3 is CASSAVHSGYEQYF. CDR3 DNA: TGTGCCAGCAGTGCCGTCCATAGTGGCTACGAGCAGTACTTC.

V is TRBV5-1 and J is TRBJ2-2; 10 nucleotides agree with TRBD1. The CDR3 sequence is 16 residues long. CDR1 and CDR2 from the germline V gene are SGHRS and YFSETQ. The ends lost 4 bases at V and 6 bases at J; junction bases unmatched: 9. In DNA, the CDR3 is TGCGCCAGCAGCGCCGCTCCGACAGGGGGCCCCGGGGAGCTGTTTTTT. Translated: CASSAAPTGGPGELFF. The whole variable domain, filled in from reference TRBV5-1 and TRBJ2-2, reads KAGVTQTPRYLIKTRGQQVTLSCSPISGHRSVSWYQQTPGQGLQFLFEYFSETQRNKGNFPGRFSGRQFSNSRSEMNVSTLELGDSALYLCASSAAPTGGPGELFFGEGSRLTVL.

The chain uses TRBV15 and TRBJ2-1, with 12 bases that match TRBD2. This CDR3 has 14 amino acids. Germline CDR1 reads LNHNV; CDR2 reads YYDKDF (reference sequence). V trimming: 3 bases; J trimming: 9 bases; junction bases outside the gene matches: 3. Written as DNA, the CDR3 is TGTGCCACCAGCAGGAGGGGACTAGCGGGTGAGCAGTTCTTC. This encodes CATSRRGLAGEQFF.

The rearrangement links TRBV18 to TRBJ2-1, with D possibly being TRBD1 (5 bases). The CDR3 is 15 amino acids. Trimming cost V 3 bases and J 5 bases, with 14 bases left between them. Germline V CDR1 and CDR2: KGHSH, LQKENI. DNA for the CDR3: TGTGCCAGCTCACCTGGGCTCCCCAGGGACAATGAGCAGTTCTTC. It yields the protein CASSPGLPRDNEQFF.

The CDR3 DNA reads TGTGCCTGGAGTGTAGAAAGCGGGGGCAATCAGCCCCAGCATTTT. Translation gives CAWSVESGGNQPQHF. V usage is TRBV30 and J usage is TRBJ1-5; D remains ambiguous. The CDR3 extends over 15 amino acids. V lost 0 bases and J 2 bases, leaving 11 bases between the germline ends. Germline V lookup: CDR1 GTSNPN, CDR2 SVGIG (reference sequence). The variable domain in full, with the rest retrieved from reference TRBV30 and TRBJ1-5, is SQTIHQWPATLVQPVGSPLSLECTVEGTSNPNLYWYRQAAGRGLQLLFYSVGIGQISSEVPQNLSASRPQDRQFILSSKKLLLSDSGFYLCAWSVESGGNQPQHFGDGTRLSIL.

The rearrangement uses TRBV5-1 and TRBJ1-1, with D uncertain. Germline lookup yields CDR1 SGHRS and CDR2 YFSETQ. CDR3 length equals 14 residues. V was pared by 3 bases and J by 1 base, with 10 bases between. The DNA for the CDR3 is TGCGCCAGCAGCTCCTTCGACACGAACACTGAAGCTTTCTTT. Its protein is CASSSFDTNTEAFF.

This chain links TRBV4-1 with TRBJ1-1, with a tentative D call TRBD1 (5 bases). The germline V gene has CDR1 MGHRA and CDR2 YSYEKL. Trimming took 2 bases from V and 2 from J, leaving 12 bases between them. CDR3 length equals 15 residues. This chain's CDR3 is CASSQPAGRNTEAFF. The DNA of the CDR3 is TGCGCCAGCAGCCAACCGGCAGGGCGTAACACTGAAGCTTTCTTT.

The chain combines TRBV13 with TRBJ1-2; 9 positions agree with TRBD1. Germline lookup yields CDR1 PRHDT and CDR2 FYEKMQ (reference sequence). This CDR3 has 15 residues. The ends lost 3 bases at V and 10 bases at J; junction bases unmatched: 12. The DNA for the CDR3 is TGTGCCAGCAGCTTTGCGGACAGGGGAGCCTTTGACTACACCTTC. Amino acid sequence: CASSFADRGAFDYTF.

The chain couples TRBV5-1 to TRBJ1-2; the D gene is possibly TRBD1 (5 bases). Per germline, CDR1 SGHRS and CDR2 YFSETQ. V shed 4 bases and J shed 0 bases, with 16 bases lying between them. CDR3 length: 16 amino acids. The CDR3 nucleotides read TGCGCCAGCAGCCCCTTGCCGGGACTAGCTAACTATGGCTACACCTTC. It codes for CASSPLPGLANYGYTF.

The chain uses TRBV9 and TRBJ2-1; 11 nucleotides agree with TRBD2. The CDR3 is 16 residues long. Germline CDR1 reads SGDLS; CDR2 reads YYNGEE. Unmatched junction bases numbered 5, after V lost 0 bases and J lost 6 bases. The CDR3 coding sequence is TGTGCCAGCAGCGTAGAGGGACTAGCGGTTCCCAATGAGCAGTTCTTC. It codes for CASSVEGLAVPNEQFF.

As DNA, the CDR3 is TGTGCCAGTAGTAACTTCTACGAGCAGTACTTC. This translates into CASSNFYEQYF. This rearrangement joins TRBV19 to TRBJ2-7; D remains ambiguous. V lost 4 bases, J lost 3 bases, and 4 bases lay in between. The CDR3 has 11 residues. The V gene's germline CDR1 is LNHDA and CDR2 SQIVND (reference sequence).

The CDR3 loop is CASSLTDRGYGYTF. CDR3 nucleotide sequence: TGTGCCAGCAGCTTAACCGACAGGGGCTATGGCTACACCTTC. This chain joins TRBV7-3 and TRBJ1-2; 8 bases map to TRBD1. Trimming at V came to 0 bases and at J to 4 bases, leaving 1 base not matched to a gene. Germline V gives CDR1 SGHTA, CDR2 FQGTGA. This CDR3 spans 14 amino acids.

The V call is TRBV5-5, the J call TRBJ1-5, with 8 bases lining up with TRBD1. J gave up 3 bases and V 4 bases, and 6 bases lay outside the gene matches. The germline CDR1 and CDR2 sequences are SGHKS and YYEKEE (reference sequence). This CDR3 region has 15 residues. The CDR3 DNA sequence: TGTGCCAGCAGCCGGGGACAGGACTTCAATCAGCCCCAGCATTTT. Protein: CASSRGQDFNQPQHF.

This rearrangement joins TRBV7-2 to TRBJ2-1; the match to TRBD1 covers 7 bases. Germline CDR1 SGHTA, CDR2 FQGNSA. The V and J ends lost 0 bases and 6 bases, in that order; junction bases with no gene match: 5. CDR3 length: 15 residues. The CDR3 DNA sequence: TGTGCCAGCAGCTTAGCAAGGGACAGCACCAATGAGCAGTTCTTC. It translates to CASSLARDSTNEQFF.

The J gene is TRBJ2-3, the V gene TRBV7-2, with TRBD1 identical over 7 bases. Germline V gives CDR1 SGHTA, CDR2 FQGNSA. The V segment lost 3 bases and the J segment 6 bases; nucleotides outside the gene matches: 3. This CDR3 comprises 13 residues. The CDR3 loop reads CASSFRRGDTQYF. The CDR3 region has the DNA TGTGCCAGCAGCTTCCGCAGGGGGGATACGCAGTATTTT. The full variable domain, rest sourced from reference TRBV7-2 and TRBJ2-3, is GAGVSQSPSNKVTEKGKDVELRCDPISGHTALYWYRQSLGQGLEFLIYFQGNSAPDKSGLPSDRFSAERTGGSVSTLTIQRTQQEDSAVYLCASSFRRGDTQYFGPGTRLTVL.

The genes are TRBV13 and TRBJ2-7, with D perhaps TRBD1 (5 bases). The germline V and J ends were trimmed by 6 bases and 0 bases, with 12 bases remaining between them. CDR1 is PRHDT, CDR2 FYEKMQ, per germline (reference sequence). There are 14 residues in the CDR3. The CDR3 here is CASRSRTSSYEQYF. Here the CDR3 DNA reads TGTGCCAGCAGATCTCGGACAAGCTCCTACGAGCAGTACTTC.

The chain carries TRBV11-1 and TRBJ2-2; 10 bases are shared with TRBD2. The V and J ends lost 5 bases and 4 bases, in that order; junction bases with no gene match: 7. Germline lookup yields CDR1 SGHAT and CDR2 FQDESV (reference sequence). The CDR3 is 16 amino acids. The CDR3 spells CASSLGLAEITGELFF. In DNA, the CDR3 is TGTGCCAGCAGCCTAGGACTAGCGGAGATCACCGGGGAGCTGTTTTTT.

V gene TRBV15 combines with J gene TRBJ2-3, with 10 positions matching TRBD2. Germline V gene lookup returns CDR1 LNHNV and CDR2 YYDKDF (reference sequence). The CDR3 contains 15 residues. Losses at the gene ends were 5 bases for V and 2 bases for J; bases not matched to a gene: 4. CDR3 region: CATSVGLADTDTQYF. In nucleotides, the CDR3 is TGTGCCACCAGCGTCGGACTAGCGGACACAGATACGCAGTATTTT.

This chain uses TRBV7-2 with TRBJ2-3; TRBD2 matches 10 bases. The CDR3 contains 16 residues. The germline V gene encodes CDR1 SGHTA and CDR2 FQGNSA. Trimming at V came to 2 bases and at J to 4 bases, leaving 6 bases not matched to a gene. The CDR3 nucleotides are TGTGCCAGCAGCTTATTACCTAGCGGGAGCCCAGATACGCAGTATTTT. As protein: CASSLLPSGSPDTQYF.